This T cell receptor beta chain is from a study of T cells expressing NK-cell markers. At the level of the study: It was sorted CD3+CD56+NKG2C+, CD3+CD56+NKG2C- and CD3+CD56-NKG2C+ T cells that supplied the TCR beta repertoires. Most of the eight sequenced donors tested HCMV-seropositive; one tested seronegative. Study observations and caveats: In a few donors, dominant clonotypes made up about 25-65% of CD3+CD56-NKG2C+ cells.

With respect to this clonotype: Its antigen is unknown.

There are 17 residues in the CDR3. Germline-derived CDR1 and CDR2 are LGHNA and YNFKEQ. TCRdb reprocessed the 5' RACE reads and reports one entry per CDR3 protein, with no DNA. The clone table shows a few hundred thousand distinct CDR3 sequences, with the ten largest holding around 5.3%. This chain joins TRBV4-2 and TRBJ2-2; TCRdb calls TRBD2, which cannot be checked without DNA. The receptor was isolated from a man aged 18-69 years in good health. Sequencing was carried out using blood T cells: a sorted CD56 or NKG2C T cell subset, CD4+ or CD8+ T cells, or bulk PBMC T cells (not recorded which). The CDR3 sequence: CASSQVPYRVNTGELFF.